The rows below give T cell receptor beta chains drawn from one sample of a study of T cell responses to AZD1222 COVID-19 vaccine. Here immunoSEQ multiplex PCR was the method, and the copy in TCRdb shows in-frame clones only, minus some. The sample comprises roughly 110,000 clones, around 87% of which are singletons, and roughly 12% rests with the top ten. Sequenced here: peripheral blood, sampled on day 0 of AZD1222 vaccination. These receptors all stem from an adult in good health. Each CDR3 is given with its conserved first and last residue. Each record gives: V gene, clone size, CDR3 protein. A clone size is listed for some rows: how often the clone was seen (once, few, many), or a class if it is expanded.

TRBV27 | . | CASSSSMGPYEQYF
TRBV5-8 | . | CASSSYRGIGDTQYF
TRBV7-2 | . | CATSSALAADTQYF
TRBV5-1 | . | CASSSSGAPGHIQYF
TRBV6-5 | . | CATSRTGAYEQYF
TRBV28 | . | CASRLSINYGYTF
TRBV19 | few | CASSTGATGYSGNTIYF
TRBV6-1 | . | CASSDWTSGTLGTQYF
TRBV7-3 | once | CASSLTDTDTQYF
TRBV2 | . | CASSSREYYEQYF
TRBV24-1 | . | CATSAGGNYGYTF
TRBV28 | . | CATTPIPNSPLHF
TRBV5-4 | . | CASSSKRTDTEAFF
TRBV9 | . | CASSEVGAGTGAYNEQFF
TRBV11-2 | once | CASSLGYTDTQYF
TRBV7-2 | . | CASSPGVGQFF
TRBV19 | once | CASSMSGPGANVLTF
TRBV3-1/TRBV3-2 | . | CASSQGIAGEETQYF
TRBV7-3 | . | CASSSESVGEQFF
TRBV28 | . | CASSPPGRNEKLFF
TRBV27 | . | CASSLSDYPQDTQYF
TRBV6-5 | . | CASSYSVTNEQYF
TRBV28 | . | CASSFGTGPYNEQFF
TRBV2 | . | CASNNNVDQPQHF
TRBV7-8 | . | CASSLALTGENQPQHF
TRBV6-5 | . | CASSYNRGGRYGYTF
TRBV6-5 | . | CASSSDQGPEAFF
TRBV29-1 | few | CSARQVGYGYTF
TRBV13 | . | CASSKRGGGTDTQYF
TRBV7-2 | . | CASSLVGGLAGGPLVEQYF
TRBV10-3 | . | CAITGLAGVMDTGELFF
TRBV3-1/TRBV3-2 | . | CASSQVTITDTQYF
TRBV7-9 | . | CASSSWGEQFF
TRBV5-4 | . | CASSSGGLAGAGELFF
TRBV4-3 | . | CASSLGTSGWRNEQFF
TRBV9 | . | CASSIETSGRTGGNNEQFF
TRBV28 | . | CASSPSGGRRQPQHF
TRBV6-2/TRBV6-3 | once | CASSYWQDHSYEQYF
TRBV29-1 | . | CSFRDRGHGTEAFF
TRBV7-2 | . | CASSLNGGNEQFF
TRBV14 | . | CASSRLAGGETQYF
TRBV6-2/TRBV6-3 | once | CASSYSGGPNQPQHF
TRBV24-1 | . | CATGERGTDTQYF
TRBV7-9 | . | CASSFSGNEQFF
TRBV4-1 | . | CASSHPSGREETQYF
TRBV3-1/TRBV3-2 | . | CASSLLAGGEQYF
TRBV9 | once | CASSVGPGGMERSTDTQYF
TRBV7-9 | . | CASSLPLLDRGRGGYTF
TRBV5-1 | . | CASSLGPGSGGLAFF
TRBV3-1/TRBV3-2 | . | CASSQGVGEHGYTF
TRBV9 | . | CASSVGGGLRGYTF
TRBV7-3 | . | CASSLQAGAEYNEQFF
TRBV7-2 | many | CASSQGRNTEAFF
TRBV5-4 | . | CASSLGSGGAYNEQFF